The 27 T cell receptor beta chains below all came from one sample that was sequenced in a study of OX40 agonist ivuxolimab in advanced cancers. Sequenced by immunoSEQ multiplex PCR; TCRdb stores in-frame clones only, minus some. The sample lists tens of thousands of clones, 85% occurring once. The sample was CD4+ or CD8+ T cells sorted from blood, taken in a trial of the OX40 agonist ivuxolimab. The receptors stem from an adult with an advanced solid tumor such as melanoma, head and neck, liver or kidney cancer.

The chain carries TRBV6-1 and TRBJ1-4; D gene ambiguous. The germline gives CDR1 MNHNS, CDR2 SASEGT. The CDR3 totals 15 residues. Trimming stripped 1 base from V and 3 bases from J, with 9 bases between. The CDR3 loop reads CASSEVGNPNEKLFF. CDR3 sequence (DNA): TGTGCCAGCAGTGAAGTTGGCAACCCTAATGAAAAACTGTTTTTT.

The chain couples TRBV7-8 to TRBJ1-3; tentatively, D is TRBD1 (5 bases). CDR1 SGHVS and CDR2 FQNEAQ come from the germline V gene. CDR3 size: 15 residues. Trimming removed 1 base from V and 0 bases from J, with 7 bases in between. CDR3 region: CASSLGGASGNTIYF. CDR3 DNA: TGTGCCAGCAGCTTAGGAGGGGCCTCTGGAAACACCATATATTTT. The variable domain in full, with the rest retrieved from reference TRBV7-8 and TRBJ1-3, is GAGVSQSPRYKVAKRGQDVALRCDPISGHVSLFWYQQALGQGPEFLTYFQNEAQLDKSGLPSDRFFAERPEGSVSTLKIQRTQQEDSAVYLCASSLGGASGNTIYFGEGSWLTVV.

The gene calls are TRBV7-9 and TRBJ2-3; perhaps TRBD2 as D (8 bases). Germline V gives CDR1 SEHNR, CDR2 FQNEAQ (reference sequence). The length of the CDR3 is 13 residues. The ends were cut back, 10 bases at V and 5 bases at J, with 16 bases in the middle. The CDR3 sequence is CAKGAGGQDTQYF. CDR3 DNA sequence: TGTGCCAAGGGGGCGGGGGGTCAAGATACGCAGTATTTT. Together with reference TRBV7-9 and TRBJ2-3, the CDR3 gives the full variable domain: DTGVSQNPRHKITKRGQNVTFRCDPISEHNRLYWYRQTLGQGPEFLTYFQNEAQLEKSRLLSDRFSAERPKGSFSTLEIQRTEQGDSAMYLCAKGAGGQDTQYFGPGTRLTVL.

This chain joins TRBV14 and TRBJ2-5; D is unresolved. CDR3 length: 11 amino acids. The germline CDR1 and CDR2 sequences are SGHDN and FVKESK. Deletions cut 8 bases from V and 4 bases from J, with 8 bases between. This chain's CDR3 is CASAAIETQYF. The CDR3 coding sequence is TGTGCCAGCGCCGCCATAGAGACCCAGTACTTC.

The CDR3 protein is CASSLDPATAFF. CDR3 DNA: TGTGCCAGCAGCTTAGACCCAGCAACAGCTTTCTTT. V usage is TRBV7-9 and J usage is TRBJ1-1; D is ambiguous. The CDR3 is 12 amino acids. The V end lost 1 base, the J end lost 10 bases, and 10 bases lay between the germline ends. Germline CDR1 SEHNR, CDR2 FQNEAQ (reference sequence).

V is TRBV7-3 and J is TRBJ1-2; the D is unclear. The CDR3 is made up of 14 amino acids. V shed 1 base and J shed 4 bases, with 10 bases lying between them. CDR1 SGHTA and CDR2 FQGTGA come from the germline V gene. In nucleotides, the CDR3 is TGTGCCAGCAGCTTAAACCCAGGCCCCTATGGCTACACCTTC. It specifies CASSLNPGPYGYTF.

This chain uses TRBV7-2 with TRBJ1-2; 8 bases align to TRBD1. The CDR3 consists of 15 residues. Germline CDR1 reads SGHTA; CDR2 reads FQGNSA. J was trimmed by 4 bases and V by 8 bases; bases with no gene match: 12. As DNA, the CDR3 is TGTGCCAGCGGCAAGGACTTCGGGACAGGCTATGGCTACACCTTC. Translated, it gives CASGKDFGTGYGYTF.

V and J are TRBV9 and TRBJ1-2; a possible D gene is TRBD1 (6 bases). The CDR3 is made up of 16 amino acids. The V gene's germline CDR1 is SGDLS and CDR2 YYNGEE. The V gene lost 3 bases and the J gene lost 7 bases, with 22 bases spanning the gap. The CDR3 coding sequence is TGTGCCAGCAGCGCGGGGGCCGGCTCTTCCAGCGGTGGCTACACCTTC. Protein product: CASSAGAGSSSGGYTF.

The V and J genes are TRBV5-1 and TRBJ1-1, with 7 bases aligning to TRBD1. The V and J ends lost 0 bases and 0 bases, in that order; junction bases with no gene match: 5. The germline V gene encodes CDR1 SGHRS and CDR2 YFSETQ. The CDR3 spans 16 residues. DNA of the CDR3: TGCGCCAGCAGCTTGGAGTCAGGGGGGATGAACACTGAAGCTTTCTTT. It is translated as CASSLESGGMNTEAFF.

The CDR3 spells CASSSSYSPLHF. Here the CDR3 DNA reads TGTGCCAGCAGTTCCTCTTATTCACCCCTCCACTTT. V is TRBV6-5 and J is TRBJ1-6; D gene unclear. This CDR3 spans 12 amino acids. The germline gives CDR1 MNHEY, CDR2 SVGAGI. V shed 4 bases and J shed 8 bases, with 6 bases lying between them.

This chain connects TRBV7-9 to TRBJ2-2; the match to TRBD2 covers 7 bases. CDR3 length: 16 residues. The V segment lost 0 bases and the J segment 3 bases; nucleotides outside the gene matches: 4. CDR1 SEHNR and CDR2 FQNEAQ come from the germline V gene (reference sequence). The CDR3 DNA is TGTGCCAGCAGCTTAGCTCGGGGGGTTGACACCGGGGAGCTGTTTTTT. It translates to CASSLARGVDTGELFF.

This clone appeared a few times. CDR3 bases: TGCGCCAGCAGTCCTACTAGTGGGTTTTTCGATGAGCAGTTCTTC. Its translation: CASSPTSGFFDEQFF. The chain couples TRBV10-1 to TRBJ2-1, with a tentative D call TRBD2 (5 bases). The CDR3 length is 15 residues. V shed 5 bases and J shed 8 bases, with 19 bases lying between them. Looked up from germline, CDR1 is WNHNN and CDR2 is SYGVQD (reference sequence).

The J gene is TRBJ2-7, the V gene TRBV18; D might be TRBD1 (5 bases). Deletions cut 0 bases from V and 6 bases from J, with 18 bases between. CDR1 KGHSH and CDR2 LQKENI come from the germline V gene. The CDR3 covers 16 residues. DNA for the CDR3: TGTGCCAGCTCACCACCGCATGTTGGGGCAGACGTCGAGCAGTACTTC. Amino acid sequence: CASSPPHVGADVEQYF.

The rearrangement uses TRBV6-5 and TRBJ2-1; 7 bases are a match to TRBD2. Germline-derived CDR1 and CDR2 are MNHEY and SVGAGI. The length of the CDR3 is 15 residues. V gave up 4 bases and J gave up 10 bases; unmatched junction bases: 13. Here the CDR3 reads CASSFGEGFLSEQFF. The DNA for the CDR3 is TGTGCCAGCAGTTTCGGGGAGGGGTTTCTGAGCGAGCAGTTCTTC.

This chain links TRBV10-1 with TRBJ2-7, with 8 nucleotides matching TRBD2. Trimming cost V 10 bases and J 0 bases; bases outside gene matches: 8. The CDR3 is 14 amino acids. Germline V CDR1 and CDR2: WNHNN, SYGVQD (reference sequence). As DNA, the CDR3 is TGCGCCATCAGCGGGACTAGACACTCCTACGAGCAGTACTTC. This codes for CAISGTRHSYEQYF.

The rearrangement joins TRBV28 to TRBJ1-3, with TRBD1 matching 7 bases. The V and J ends lost 4 bases and 7 bases, in that order; junction bases with no gene match: 25. This CDR3 is built from 20 residues. CDR1 and CDR2 (germline): MDHEN, SYDVKM. CDR3 DNA: TGTGCCAGCAGTTCCCCCTGGGACAGCAGACCCCCGATACCGTTGAACACCATATATTTT. Protein: CASSSPWDSRPPIPLNTIYF.

This clone was seen more than once but under ten times. The DNA for the CDR3 is TGCGCCAGCAGCTCGGGACAGCCACCCTACGAGCAGTACTTC. Translating gives CASSSGQPPYEQYF. The chain joins TRBV5-1 to TRBJ2-7; 7 nucleotides agree with TRBD1. After removal of 3 bases from V and 2 bases from J, the junction contained 5 bases not matched to a gene. The CDR3 covers 14 residues. Germline V gives CDR1 SGHRS, CDR2 YFSETQ. Drawing the rest from reference TRBV5-1 and TRBJ2-7, the complete variable domain is KAGVTQTPRYLIKTRGQQVTLSCSPISGHRSVSWYQQTPGQGLQFLFEYFSETQRNKGNFPGRFSGRQFSNSRSEMNVSTLELGDSALYLCASSSGQPPYEQYFGPGTRLTVT.

The chain is built from TRBV7-3 and TRBJ2-7; a possible D gene is TRBD2 (6 bases). Trimming shortened V by 5 bases and J by 6 bases, and 14 bases separated the two germline ends. CDR3 length: 13 residues. Germline lookup yields CDR1 SGHTA and CDR2 FQGTGA. CDR3 nucleotides: TGTGCCAGCAGCGCTCAGGGCGGGGTCGAGCAGTACTTC. Translated: CASSAQGGVEQYF.

This chain links TRBV10-1 with TRBJ1-1; TRBD1 matches 8 bases. Germline CDR1 and CDR2: WNHNN and SYGVQD (reference sequence). There are 15 residues in the CDR3. V shed 0 bases, J shed 3 bases, and the junction held 3 bases outside the gene matches. CDR3: CASSESNRGDTEAFF. CDR3 DNA sequence: TGCGCCAGCAGTGAGTCGAACAGGGGGGACACTGAAGCTTTCTTT.

The chain carries TRBV6-1 and TRBJ1-5, with D maybe TRBD1 (6 bases). This CDR3 spans 15 amino acids. Trimming pared 11 bases from V and 5 bases from J, leaving 22 bases between. Germline CDR1 MNHNS, CDR2 SASEGT. This CDR3 reads CASLLGHKADQPQHF. DNA for the CDR3: TGTGCCTCACTGTTGGGACATAAGGCGGATCAGCCCCAGCATTTT.

V is TRBV5-6 and J is TRBJ2-5, with D unresolved. The CDR3 contains 16 residues. Germline CDR1 reads SGHDT; CDR2 reads YYEEEE. The V gene lost 0 bases and the J gene lost 5 bases, with 17 bases spanning the gap. The CDR3 bases are TGTGCCAGCAGCTTGGATGTGACCCGAGGAGTGGAGACCCAGTACTTC. It yields the protein CASSLDVTRGVETQYF.

This clone has just one count. This chain joins TRBV5-4 and TRBJ2-7; D is ambiguous. This CDR3 contains 11 residues. Germline CDR1 SGHNT, CDR2 YYREEE (reference sequence). The ends were cut back, 2 bases at V and 1 base at J, with 1 base in the middle. The CDR3 DNA reads as TGTGCCAGCAGCTTTTCCTACGAGCAGTACTTC. Protein sequence: CASSFSYEQYF.

The chain uses TRBV5-6 and TRBJ1-3; no definite D call. Germline CDR1 reads SGHDT; CDR2 reads YYEEEE. The CDR3 is made up of 15 amino acids. V was shortened by 3 bases and J by 0 bases, with 10 bases between the two germline ends. Written as DNA, the CDR3 is TGTGCCAGCAGCTCACAGATATACTCTGGAAACACCATATATTTT. As protein: CASSSQIYSGNTIYF.

CDR3 sequence reads: CASSPTEYSNQPQHF. CDR3 sequence (DNA): TGTGCCAGCAGTCCGACAGAGTATAGCAATCAGCCCCAGCATTTT. V is TRBV7-6 and J is TRBJ1-5, with D possibly being TRBD1 (5 bases). Germline values: CDR1 SGHVS, CDR2 FNYEAQ. The V gene lost 6 bases and the J gene lost 0 bases, with 12 bases spanning the gap. The CDR3 has 15 amino acids. The whole variable domain, filled in from reference TRBV7-6 and TRBJ1-5, reads GAGVSQSPRYKVTKRGQDVALRCDPISGHVSLYWYRQALGQGPEFLTYFNYEAQQDKSGLPNDRFSAERPEGSISTLTIQRTEQRDSAMYRCASSPTEYSNQPQHFGDGTRLSIL.

The table lists this clone with a count of one. This chain uses TRBV20-1 with TRBJ2-5, with a possible D match to TRBD1 (6 bases). This CDR3 region has 10 residues. CDR1 DFQATT and CDR2 SNEGSKA come from the germline V gene (reference sequence). Trimming cost V 5 bases and J 5 bases, with 6 bases left between them. CDR3: CSADRETQYF. The CDR3 region has the DNA TGCAGTGCTGACAGGGAGACCCAGTACTTC.

The V and J genes are TRBV11-2 and TRBJ2-1; unclear D gene. CDR1 SGHAT and CDR2 FQNNGV come from the germline V gene. The CDR3 contains 13 residues. V dropped 8 bases and J dropped 0 bases, with 8 bases sitting between them. In DNA form, the CDR3 reads TGTGCCAGCGGGCTTAGCTCCTACAATGAGCAGTTCTTC. It yields the protein CASGLSSYNEQFF.

J is TRBJ1-6 and V is TRBV11-2, with a possible D match to TRBD1 (6 bases). CDR3 length equals 14 residues. The germline V gene encodes CDR1 SGHAT and CDR2 FQNNGV. Trimming pared 4 bases from V and 8 bases from J, leaving 12 bases between. The CDR3, as DNA: TGTGCCAGCAGCTCCCGACAGGATTATTCACCCCTCCACTTT. Its protein is CASSSRQDYSPLHF. Drawing the rest from reference TRBV11-2 and TRBJ1-6, the complete variable domain is EAGVAQSPRYKIIEKRQSVAFWCNPISGHATLYWYQQILGQGPKLLIQFQNNGVVDDSQLPKDRFSAERLKGVDSTLKIQPAKLEDSAVYLCASSSRQDYSPLHFGNGTRLTVT.